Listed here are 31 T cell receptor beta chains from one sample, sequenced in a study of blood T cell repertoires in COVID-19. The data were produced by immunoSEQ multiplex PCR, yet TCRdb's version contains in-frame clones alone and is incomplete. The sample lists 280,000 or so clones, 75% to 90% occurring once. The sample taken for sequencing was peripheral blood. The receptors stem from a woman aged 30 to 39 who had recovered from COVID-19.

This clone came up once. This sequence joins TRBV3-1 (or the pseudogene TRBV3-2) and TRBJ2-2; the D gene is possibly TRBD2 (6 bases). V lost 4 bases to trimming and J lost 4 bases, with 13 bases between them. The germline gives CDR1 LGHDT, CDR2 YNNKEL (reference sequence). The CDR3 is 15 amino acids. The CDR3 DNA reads TGTGCCAGCAGCCCGCGGGATCAACTCACCGGGGAGCTGTTTTTT. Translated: CASSPRDQLTGELFF.

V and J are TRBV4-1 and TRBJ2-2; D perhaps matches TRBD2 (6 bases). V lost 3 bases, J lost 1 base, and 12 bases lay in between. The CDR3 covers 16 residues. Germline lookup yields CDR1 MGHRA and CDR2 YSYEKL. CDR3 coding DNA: TGCGCCAGCAGCCACCTCGGGGGTGAGAACACCGGGGAGCTGTTTTTT. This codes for CASSHLGGENTGELFF.

The CDR3 is CASSRIAGGSTDTQYF. In nucleotides, the CDR3 is TGTGCCAGCAGTCGAATAGCGGGAGGTAGCACAGATACGCAGTATTTT. The chain joins TRBV5-4 to TRBJ2-3; 10 bases line up with TRBD2. The CDR3 spans 16 residues. The germline CDR1 and CDR2 sequences are SGHNT and YYREEE (reference sequence). J gave up 0 bases and V 5 bases, and 6 bases lay outside the gene matches.

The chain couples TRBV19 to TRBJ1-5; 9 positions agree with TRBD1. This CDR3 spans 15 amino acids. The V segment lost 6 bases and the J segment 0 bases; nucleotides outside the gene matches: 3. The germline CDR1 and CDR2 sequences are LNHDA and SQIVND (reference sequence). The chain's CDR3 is CASRRTGDSNQPQHF. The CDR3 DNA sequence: TGTGCCAGTAGGCGGACAGGGGATAGCAATCAGCCCCAGCATTTT.

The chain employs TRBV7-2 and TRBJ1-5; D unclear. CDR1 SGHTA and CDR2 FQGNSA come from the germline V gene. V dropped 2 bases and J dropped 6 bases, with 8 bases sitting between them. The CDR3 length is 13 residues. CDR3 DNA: TGTGCCAGCAGCTTACCCGGCGGTCAGCCCCAGCATTTT. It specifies CASSLPGGQPQHF.

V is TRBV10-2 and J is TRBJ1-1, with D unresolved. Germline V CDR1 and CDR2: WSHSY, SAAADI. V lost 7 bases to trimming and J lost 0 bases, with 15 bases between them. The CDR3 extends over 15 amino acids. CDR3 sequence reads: CASIPSGGLNTEAFF. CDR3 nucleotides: TGCGCCAGCATTCCTTCGGGCGGGCTGAACACTGAAGCTTTCTTT.

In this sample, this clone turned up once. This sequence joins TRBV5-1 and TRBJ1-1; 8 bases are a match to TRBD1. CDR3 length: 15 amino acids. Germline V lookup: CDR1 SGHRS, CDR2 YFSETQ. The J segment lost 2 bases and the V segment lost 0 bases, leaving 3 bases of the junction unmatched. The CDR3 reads CASSLAPGGNTEAFF. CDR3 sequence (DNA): TGCGCCAGCAGCTTGGCCCCAGGGGGCAACACTGAAGCTTTCTTT.

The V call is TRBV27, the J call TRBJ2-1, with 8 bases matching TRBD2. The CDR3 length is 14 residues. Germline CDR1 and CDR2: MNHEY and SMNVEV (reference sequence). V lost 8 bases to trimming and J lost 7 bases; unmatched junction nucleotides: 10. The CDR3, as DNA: TGTGCCAGCCGCCCCTATAGCGGGACGAATGAGCAGTTCTTC. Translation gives CASRPYSGTNEQFF.

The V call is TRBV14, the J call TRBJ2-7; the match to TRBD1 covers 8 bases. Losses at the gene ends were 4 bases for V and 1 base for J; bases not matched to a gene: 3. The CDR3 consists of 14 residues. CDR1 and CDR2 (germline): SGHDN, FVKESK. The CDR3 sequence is CASSPWDRSYEQYF. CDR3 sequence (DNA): TGTGCCAGCAGCCCCTGGGACAGGTCCTACGAGCAGTACTTC.

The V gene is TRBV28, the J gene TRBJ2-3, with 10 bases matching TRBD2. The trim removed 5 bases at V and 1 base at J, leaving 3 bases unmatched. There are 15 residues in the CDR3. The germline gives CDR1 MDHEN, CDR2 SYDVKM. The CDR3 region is CASSVAGGGTDTQYF. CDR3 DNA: TGTGCCAGCAGTGTAGCGGGGGGTGGCACAGATACGCAGTATTTT.

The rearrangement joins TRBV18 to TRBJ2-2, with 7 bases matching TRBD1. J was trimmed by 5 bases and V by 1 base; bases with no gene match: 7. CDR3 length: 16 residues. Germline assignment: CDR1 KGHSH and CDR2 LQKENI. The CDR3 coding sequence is TGTGCCAGCTCACCACTGACAGGGATGAGGACCGGGGAGCTGTTTTTT. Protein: CASSPLTGMRTGELFF.

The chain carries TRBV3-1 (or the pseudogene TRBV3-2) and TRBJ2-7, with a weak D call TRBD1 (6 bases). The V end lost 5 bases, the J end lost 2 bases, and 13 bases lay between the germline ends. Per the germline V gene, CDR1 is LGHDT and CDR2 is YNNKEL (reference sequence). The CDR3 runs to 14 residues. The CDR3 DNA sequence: TGTGCCAGCAGCGGGGCAGGGGCACCCTACGAGCAGTACTTC. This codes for CASSGAGAPYEQYF.

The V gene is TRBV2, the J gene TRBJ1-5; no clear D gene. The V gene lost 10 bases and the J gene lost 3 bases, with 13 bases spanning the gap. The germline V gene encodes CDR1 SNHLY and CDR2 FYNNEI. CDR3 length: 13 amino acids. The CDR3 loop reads CATVQQDNQPQHF. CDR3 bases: TGTGCCACCGTGCAGCAGGACAATCAGCCCCAGCATTTT. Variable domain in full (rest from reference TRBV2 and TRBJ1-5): EPEVTQTPSHQVTQMGQEVILRCVPISNHLYFYWYRQILGQKVEFLVSFYNNEISEKSEIFDDQFSVERPDGSNFTLKIRSTKLEDSAMYFCATVQQDNQPQHFGDGTRLSIL.

The CDR3 nucleotides are TGCGCCAGCAGCCGTGGTGGGCTCTCTGGAAACACCATATATTTT. Translating it yields CASSRGGLSGNTIYF. This chain connects TRBV4-1 to TRBJ1-3; D uncertain. This CDR3 has 15 amino acids. CDR1 is MGHRA, CDR2 YSYEKL, per germline. Trimming left V 4 bases short and J 0 bases short, with 10 bases between.

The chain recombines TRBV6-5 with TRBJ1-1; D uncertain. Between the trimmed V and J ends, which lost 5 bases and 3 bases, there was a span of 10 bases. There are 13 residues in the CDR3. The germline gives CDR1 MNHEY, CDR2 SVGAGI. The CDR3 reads CASSPELDTEAFF. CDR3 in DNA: TGTGCCAGCAGTCCCGAACTGGACACTGAAGCTTTCTTT.

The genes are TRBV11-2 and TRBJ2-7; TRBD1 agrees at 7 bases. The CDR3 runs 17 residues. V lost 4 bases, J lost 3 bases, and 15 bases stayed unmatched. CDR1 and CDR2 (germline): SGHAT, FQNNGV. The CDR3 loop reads CASSSRLPGQTYYEQYF. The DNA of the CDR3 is TGTGCCAGCAGCTCTCGACTACCGGGACAGACCTACTACGAGCAGTACTTC.

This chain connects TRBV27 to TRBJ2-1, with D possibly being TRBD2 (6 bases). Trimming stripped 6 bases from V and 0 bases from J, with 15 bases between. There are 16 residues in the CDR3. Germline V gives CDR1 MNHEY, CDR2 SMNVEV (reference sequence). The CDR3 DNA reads TGTGCCAGCAGGCCGGGAGCGCAATACTCCTACAATGAGCAGTTCTTC. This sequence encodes CASRPGAQYSYNEQFF.

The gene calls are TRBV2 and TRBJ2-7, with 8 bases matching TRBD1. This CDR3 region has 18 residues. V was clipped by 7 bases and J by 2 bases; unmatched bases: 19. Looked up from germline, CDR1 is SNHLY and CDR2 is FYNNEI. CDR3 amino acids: CASTIPGQGIFVTYEQYF. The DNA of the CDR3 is TGTGCCAGCACCATACCTGGACAGGGAATCTTCGTTACCTACGAGCAGTACTTC.

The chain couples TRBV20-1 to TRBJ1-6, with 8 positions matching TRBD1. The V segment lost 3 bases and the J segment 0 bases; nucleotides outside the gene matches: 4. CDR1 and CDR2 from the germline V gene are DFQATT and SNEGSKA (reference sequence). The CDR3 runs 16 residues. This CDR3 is CSASRTGSSYNSPLHF. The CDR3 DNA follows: TGCAGTGCTAGTAGGACAGGGAGCTCCTATAATTCACCCCTCCACTTT.

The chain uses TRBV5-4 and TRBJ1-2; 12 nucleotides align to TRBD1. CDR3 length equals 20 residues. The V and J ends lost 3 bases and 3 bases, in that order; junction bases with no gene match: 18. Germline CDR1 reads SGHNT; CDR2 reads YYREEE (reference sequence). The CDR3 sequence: CASSSDPPGTGGFGDYGYTF. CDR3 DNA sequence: TGTGCCAGCAGCTCGGACCCCCCCGGGACAGGGGGCTTTGGAGACTATGGCTACACCTTC.

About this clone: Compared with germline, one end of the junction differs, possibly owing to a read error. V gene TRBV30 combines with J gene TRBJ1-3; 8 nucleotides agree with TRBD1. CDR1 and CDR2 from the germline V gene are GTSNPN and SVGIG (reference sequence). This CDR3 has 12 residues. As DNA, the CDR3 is TGTGCCTGGACCCCCCGGACAGGGAGGGCCTTTTTT. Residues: CAWTPRTGRAFF. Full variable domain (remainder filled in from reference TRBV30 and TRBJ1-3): SQTIHQWPATLVQPVGSPLSLECTVEGTSNPNLYWYRQAAGRGLQLLFYSVGIGQISSEVPQNLSASRPQDRQFILSSKKLLLSDSGFYLCAWTPRTGRAFFGEGSWLTVV.

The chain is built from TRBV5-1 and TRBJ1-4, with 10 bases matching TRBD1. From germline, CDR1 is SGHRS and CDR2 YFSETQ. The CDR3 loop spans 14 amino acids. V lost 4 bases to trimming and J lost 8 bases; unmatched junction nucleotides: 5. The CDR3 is CASSDRGLEEKLFF. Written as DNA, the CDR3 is TGCGCCAGCAGCGACAGGGGGCTGGAGGAAAAACTGTTTTTT.

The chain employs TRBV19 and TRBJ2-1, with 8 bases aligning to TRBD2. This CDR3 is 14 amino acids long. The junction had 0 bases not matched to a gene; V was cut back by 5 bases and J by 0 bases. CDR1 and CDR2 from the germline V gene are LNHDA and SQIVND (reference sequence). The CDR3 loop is CASSGTSSYNEQFF. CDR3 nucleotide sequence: TGTGCCAGTAGTGGGACTAGCTCCTACAATGAGCAGTTCTTC. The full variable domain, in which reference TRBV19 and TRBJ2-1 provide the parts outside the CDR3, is DGGITQSPKYLFRKEGQNVTLSCEQNLNHDAMYWYRQDPGQGLRLIYYSQIVNDFQKGDIAEGYSVSREKKESFPLTVTSAQKNPTAFYLCASSGTSSYNEQFFGPGTRLTVL.

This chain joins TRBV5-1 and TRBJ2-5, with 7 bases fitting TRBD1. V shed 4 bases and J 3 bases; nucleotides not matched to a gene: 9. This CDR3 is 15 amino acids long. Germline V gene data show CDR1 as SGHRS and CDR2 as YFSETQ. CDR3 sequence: CASSEQGSREETQYF. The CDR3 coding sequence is TGCGCCAGCAGCGAACAGGGGAGTAGAGAAGAGACCCAGTACTTC.

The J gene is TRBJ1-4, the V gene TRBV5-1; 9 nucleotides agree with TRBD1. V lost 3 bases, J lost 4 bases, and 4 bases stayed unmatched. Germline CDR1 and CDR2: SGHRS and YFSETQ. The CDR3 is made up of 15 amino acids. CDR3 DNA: TGCGCCAGCAGCTGGGGGACAGGGAATAATGAAAAACTGTTTTTT. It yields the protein CASSWGTGNNEKLFF.

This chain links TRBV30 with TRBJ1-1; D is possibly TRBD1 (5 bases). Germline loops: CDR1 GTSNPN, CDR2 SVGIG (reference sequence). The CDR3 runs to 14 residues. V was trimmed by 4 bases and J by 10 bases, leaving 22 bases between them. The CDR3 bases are TGTGCCTGGACCGTACGTCTGGCGGGGGAAGGAGCTTTCTTT. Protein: CAWTVRLAGEGAFF.

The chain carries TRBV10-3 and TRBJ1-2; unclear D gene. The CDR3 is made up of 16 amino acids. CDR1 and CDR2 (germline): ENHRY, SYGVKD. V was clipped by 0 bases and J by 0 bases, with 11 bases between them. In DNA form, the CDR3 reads TGTGCCATCAGTGAGTCGATGACATTGCCTAACTATGGCTACACCTTC. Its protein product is CAISESMTLPNYGYTF.

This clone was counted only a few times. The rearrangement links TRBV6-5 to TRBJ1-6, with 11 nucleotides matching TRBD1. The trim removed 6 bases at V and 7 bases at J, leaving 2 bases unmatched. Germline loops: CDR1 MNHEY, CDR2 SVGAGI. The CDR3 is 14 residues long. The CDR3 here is CASRRDRGNSPLHF. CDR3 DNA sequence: TGTGCCAGCAGAAGGGACAGGGGGAATTCACCCCTCCACTTT.

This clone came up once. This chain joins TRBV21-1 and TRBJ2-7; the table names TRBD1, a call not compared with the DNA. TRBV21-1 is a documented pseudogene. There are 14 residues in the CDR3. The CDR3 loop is CASSKAPSGARQYF. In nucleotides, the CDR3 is TGTGCCAGCAGCAAAGCCCCCTCAGGGGCTAGGCAGTACTTC.

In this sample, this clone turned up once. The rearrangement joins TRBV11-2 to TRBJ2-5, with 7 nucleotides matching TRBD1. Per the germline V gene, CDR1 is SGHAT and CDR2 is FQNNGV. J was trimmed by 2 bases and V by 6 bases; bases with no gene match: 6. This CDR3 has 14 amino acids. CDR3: CASRGQRKQETQYF. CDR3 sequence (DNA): TGTGCCAGCAGGGGACAGCGTAAACAAGAGACCCAGTACTTC.

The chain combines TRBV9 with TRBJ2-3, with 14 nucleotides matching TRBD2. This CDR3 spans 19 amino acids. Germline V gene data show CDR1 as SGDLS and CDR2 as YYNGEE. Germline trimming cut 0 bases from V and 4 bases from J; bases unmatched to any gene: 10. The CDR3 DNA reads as TGTGCCAGCAGCGTAGTCCCGGGACTAGCGGGAGTCGTCCCAGATACGCAGTATTTT. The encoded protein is CASSVVPGLAGVVPDTQYF. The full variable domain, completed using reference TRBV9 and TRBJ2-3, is DSGVTQTPKHLITATGQRVTLRCSPRSGDLSVYWYQQSLDQGLQFLIQYYNGEERAKGNILERFSAQQFPDLHSELNLSSLELGDSALYFCASSVVPGLAGVVPDTQYFGPGTRLTVL.